These 32 T cell receptor beta chains originate from one sample sequenced in a study of metastatic and nonmetastatic thyroid tumors. No patient had received any treatment before thyroid surgery. MiXCR reprocessed the PCR reads for TCRdb. This sample has about 33,000 clones, with roughly a sixth found just once. The sequenced material came from blood. These receptors were obtained from a male donor with papillary thyroid cancer or a benign thyroid nodule (not recorded which). Some clones in this sample may be carry-over from other donors' samples.

In its sample, this clone was seen a few times. This chain connects TRBV2 to TRBJ1-6; 8 bases are shared with TRBD1. The V segment lost 6 bases and the J segment 10 bases; nucleotides outside the gene matches: 8. The CDR3 length is 14 residues. Looked up from germline, CDR1 is SNHLY and CDR2 is FYNNEI. The CDR3 region has the DNA TGTGCCAGCAGCCTGGACAGGGTGGAATCACCCCTCCACTTT. This encodes CASSLDRVESPLHF.

In its sample, this clone was seen many times. The gene calls are TRBV13 and TRBJ1-3, with a possible D match to TRBD1 (6 bases). Deletions cut 6 bases from V and 0 bases from J, with 15 bases between. The CDR3 consists of 16 residues. Per the germline V gene, CDR1 is PRHDT and CDR2 is FYEKMQ (reference sequence). This chain's CDR3 is CASSRNRAHSGNTIYF. In DNA, the CDR3 is TGTGCCAGCAGTCGAAACAGGGCCCACTCTGGAAACACCATATATTTT.

Many counts were recorded for this clone. The chain is built from TRBV10-3 and TRBJ1-5; no clear D. The CDR3 spans 14 residues. The V gene's germline CDR1 is ENHRY and CDR2 SYGVKD. V lost 3 bases and J 4 bases, leaving 10 bases between the germline ends. The CDR3 nucleotides are TGTGCCATCAGTGACGGGAATCTAAATCAGCCCCAGCATTTT. Protein product: CAISDGNLNQPQHF.

This clone was counted between two and nine times. The chain combines TRBV28 with TRBJ1-3; D perhaps matches TRBD1 (6 bases). The germline V gene has CDR1 MDHEN and CDR2 SYDVKM. Trimming took 1 base from V and 4 from J, leaving 23 bases between them. The CDR3 runs to 19 residues. CDR3 in DNA: TGTGCCAGCAGTTTATCCAAGATAATTGTGGGGGCATCAGGAAACACCATATATTTT. Residues: CASSLSKIIVGASGNTIYF. The variable domain in full, with the rest retrieved from reference TRBV28 and TRBJ1-3, is DVKVTQSSRYLVKRTGEKVFLECVQDMDHENMFWYRQDPGLGLRLIYFSYDVKMKEKGDIPEGYSVSREKKERFSLILESASTNQTSMYLCASSLSKIIVGASGNTIYFGEGSWLTVV.

The chain is built from TRBV30 and TRBJ1-5; D not certain. This CDR3 region has 12 residues. The germline V gene has CDR1 GTSNPN and CDR2 SVGIG (reference sequence). The V and J ends lost 1 base and 5 bases respectively, with 6 bases between them. As DNA, the CDR3 is TGTGCCTGGAGTGGATCCCATCAGCCCCAGCATTTT. Its translation: CAWSGSHQPQHF.

This clone appeared many times. V gene TRBV2 combines with J gene TRBJ2-5; D unresolved. The germline V gene has CDR1 SNHLY and CDR2 FYNNEI. V was trimmed by 5 bases and J by 2 bases, leaving 9 bases between them. The CDR3 totals 13 residues. CDR3 loop: CASSKYEQETQYF. The CDR3 region has the DNA TGTGCCAGCAGTAAGTACGAGCAAGAGACCCAGTACTTC. Variable domain in full (rest from reference TRBV2 and TRBJ2-5): EPEVTQTPSHQVTQMGQEVILRCVPISNHLYFYWYRQILGQKVEFLVSFYNNEISEKSEIFDDQFSVERPDGSNFTLKIRSTKLEDSAMYFCASSKYEQETQYFGPGTRLLVL.

This clone has at least ten counts. The chain is built from TRBV24-1 and TRBJ2-5; a possible D gene is TRBD1 (5 bases). V was cut by 2 bases and J by 4 bases, with 10 bases left in between. This CDR3 has 14 amino acids. Germline CDR1 and CDR2: KGHDR and SFDVKD. CDR3 protein: CATSDSGRVETQYF. The CDR3, as DNA: TGTGCCACCAGTGATTCGGGCAGGGTAGAGACCCAGTACTTC.

This clone was seen at least ten times. Mismatch with germline at one junction end may stem from a read error. Other DNA sequences in the sample encode the same CDR3. The chain is built from TRBV30 and TRBJ2-7; D might be TRBD1 (5 bases). Germline V gives CDR1 GTSNPN, CDR2 SVGIG (reference sequence). CDR3 length: 14 amino acids. DNA for the CDR3: TGTGCCTGGAGTTCGCAGGGCCAGCCCTACGAGCAGTACTTT. Protein sequence: CAWSSQGQPYEQYF.

This clone appeared a few times. The V and J genes are TRBV6-1 and TRBJ2-1; 11 bases align to TRBD2. The CDR3 runs to 13 residues. Germline loops: CDR1 MNHNS, CDR2 SASEGT. V lost 11 bases to trimming and J lost 4 bases; unmatched junction nucleotides: 4. The CDR3 loop reads CAAGTSGYNEQFF. The CDR3 DNA sequence: TGTGCCGCAGGGACTAGCGGATACAATGAGCAGTTCTTC.

J is TRBJ2-1 and V is TRBV6-1, with no clear D. Germline V gene data show CDR1 as MNHNS and CDR2 as SASEGT. This CDR3 region has 12 residues. V lost 6 bases, J lost 4 bases, and 7 bases lay in between. The CDR3 spells CASSLSYNEQFF. In DNA form, the CDR3 reads TGTGCCAGCAGCTTATCATACAATGAGCAGTTCTTC.

This clone was detected many times. DNA for the CDR3: TGTGCCAGCAGCCCCCTAGCAGGGGTGGCAGATACGCAGTATTTT. Translated: CASSPLAGVADTQYF. The rearrangement links TRBV12-3 or TRBV12-4 to TRBJ2-3, with D possibly matching TRBD1 (6 bases). This CDR3 comprises 15 residues. V was shortened by 6 bases and J by 4 bases, with 17 bases between the two germline ends.

The gene calls are TRBV29-1 and TRBJ2-7; tentative D call: TRBD2 (5 bases). The CDR3 has 11 residues. Germline CDR1 and CDR2: SQVTM and ANQGSEA. V gave up 5 bases and J gave up 3 bases, with 8 bases separating them. CDR3 protein: CSVYEGYEQYF. CDR3 bases: TGCAGCGTTTACGAGGGCTACGAGCAGTACTTC.

This clone showed up just a few times. The chain links TRBV28 to TRBJ1-6, with TRBD1 matching 9 bases. The V segment lost 3 bases and the J segment 10 bases; nucleotides outside the gene matches: 10. The CDR3 is 16 amino acids. Germline assignment: CDR1 MDHEN and CDR2 SYDVKM. The CDR3, as DNA: TGTGCCAGCAGTTTTCATCCGGGACAGGGAATGTCACCCCTCCACTTT. It codes for CASSFHPGQGMSPLHF.

CDR3 in DNA: TGCAGTGCTACGGGACTAGCGGGAGTCTACAATGAGCAGTTCTTC. The encoded protein is CSATGLAGVYNEQFF. This chain links TRBV20-1 with TRBJ2-1, with 14 nucleotides matching TRBD2. This CDR3 contains 15 residues. The V and J ends lost 4 bases and 3 bases, in that order; junction bases with no gene match: 2. Germline-derived CDR1 and CDR2 are DFQATT and SNEGSKA (reference sequence).

At least ten counts were recorded for this clone. This chain connects TRBV10-2 to TRBJ1-4; 8 bases line up with TRBD1. Unmatched junction bases numbered 2, after V lost 7 bases and J lost 4 bases. The CDR3 runs to 13 residues. Per germline, CDR1 WSHSY and CDR2 SAAADI. The CDR3 spells CASKGQVNEKLFF. DNA for the CDR3: TGCGCCAGCAAGGGACAGGTTAATGAAAAACTGTTTTTT.

About this clone itself: A much more abundant neighbour one base away suggests this may be a read error. Other DNA sequences in the same sample also yield this CDR3. The V call is TRBV5-6, the J call TRBJ1-1, with unresolved D. The CDR3 is 11 residues long. Germline lookup yields CDR1 SGHDT and CDR2 YYEEEE. CDR3 loop: CASNSRTEAFF. The CDR3 DNA is TGTGCTAGCAACTCGAGGACCGAAGCTTTCTTT. Together with reference TRBV5-6 and TRBJ1-1, the CDR3 gives the full variable domain: DAGVTQSPTHLIKTRGQQVTLRCSPKSGHDTVSWYQQALGQGPQFIFQYYEEEERQRGNFPDRFSGHQFPNYSSELNVNALLLGDSALYLCASNSRTEAFFGQGTRLTVV.

The chain employs TRBV30 and TRBJ2-3; no clear D gene. Germline-derived CDR1 and CDR2 are GTSNPN and SVGIG (reference sequence). The CDR3 totals 15 residues. V lost 4 bases, J lost 1 base, and 15 bases lay in between. The CDR3: CAWNDGQVGTDTQYF. The DNA of the CDR3 is TGTGCCTGGAATGACGGCCAAGTGGGCACAGATACGCAGTATTTT.

This clone was observed at least ten times. The chain carries TRBV14 and TRBJ1-2; D is uncertain. V was pared by 2 bases and J by 4 bases, with 14 bases between. This CDR3 has 15 residues. The germline gives CDR1 SGHDN, CDR2 FVKESK. CDR3 sequence (DNA): TGTGCCAGCAGCCAAATCGCGAAGGGAGGCTATGGCTACACCTTC. Its protein is CASSQIAKGGYGYTF.

The chain couples TRBV13 to TRBJ2-7, with 15 bases lining up with TRBD2. The germline V gene has CDR1 PRHDT and CDR2 FYEKMQ (reference sequence). With V trimmed by 4 bases and J by 1 base, 8 bases remained unmatched. CDR3 length: 18 residues. Here the CDR3 DNA reads TGTGCCAGCAGCTCCCGGACTAGCGGGGGGGCCGTATCCTACGAGCAGTACTTC. The encoded protein is CASSSRTSGGAVSYEQYF.

This clone was seen only a few times. This rearrangement joins TRBV6-2 or TRBV6-3 to TRBJ2-7; D uncertain. This CDR3 is 15 amino acids long. V gave up 2 bases and J gave up 6 bases, with 17 bases separating them. Germline CDR1 and CDR2: MNHEY and SVGEGT. CDR3 DNA sequence: TGTGCCAGCAGTTACCTTGCTAGGGCCCAATCCGAGCAGTACTTC. This encodes CASSYLARAQSEQYF.

This clone showed up many times. The chain employs TRBV12-5 and TRBJ2-2; 8 bases agree with TRBD1. With V trimmed by 0 bases and J by 1 base, 1 base remained unmatched. Looked up from germline, CDR1 is LGHNT and CDR2 is FRNRAP. The CDR3 covers 16 residues. CDR3 sequence: CASGLVGTGNTGELFF. CDR3 in DNA: TGTGCTAGTGGTTTGGTTGGGACAGGGAACACCGGGGAGCTGTTTTTT. Combining the CDR3 with reference TRBV12-5 and TRBJ2-2 gives the whole variable domain DARVTQTPRHKVTEMGQEVTMRCQPILGHNTVFWYRQTMMQGLELLAYFRNRAPLDDSGMPKDRFSAEMPDATLATLKIQPSEPRDSAVYFCASGLVGTGNTGELFFGEGSRLTVL.

This clone was recorded at least ten times. A read error is possible here, since a much larger clone lies one base away. Without the conserved terminal phenylalanine or tryptophan, this CDR3 likely stems from a read error. The same CDR3 is also encoded by other DNA sequences in this sample. The chain employs TRBV20-1 and TRBJ2-2, with 9 bases identical to TRBD1. J gave up 1 base and V 3 bases, and 6 bases lay outside the gene matches. Germline values: CDR1 DFQATT, CDR2 SNEGSKA (reference sequence). The CDR3 has 16 amino acids. The CDR3 sequence is CSASGGTGRNTGELFL. The CDR3 bases are TGCAGTGCTAGCGGTGGGACAGGGCGGAACACCGGGGAGCTGTTTCTT.

This clone was detected ten times or more. This rearrangement joins TRBV5-1 to TRBJ2-7, with 8 bases identical to TRBD2. Germline trimming cut 7 bases from V and 1 base from J; bases unmatched to any gene: 10. The CDR3 is made up of 15 amino acids. Per germline, CDR1 SGHRS and CDR2 YFSETQ. CDR3 region: CASRPEVAGSYEQYF. The DNA for the CDR3 is TGCGCCAGCCGCCCCGAGGTAGCGGGATCCTACGAGCAGTACTTC.

At least ten counts were recorded for this clone. The CDR3 DNA follows: TGTGCCAGCAGCGCCGACAGTGCACCCTACAATGAGCAGTTCTTC. It codes for CASSADSAPYNEQFF. The chain has TRBV7-6 and TRBJ2-1, with D tentatively TRBD1 (5 bases). This CDR3 has 15 amino acids. Deletions cut 5 bases from V and 2 bases from J, with 13 bases between. Germline-derived CDR1 and CDR2 are SGHVS and FNYEAQ. The full variable domain, its missing parts supplied by reference TRBV7-6 and TRBJ2-1, is GAGVSQSPRYKVTKRGQDVALRCDPISGHVSLYWYRQALGQGPEFLTYFNYEAQQDKSGLPNDRFSAERPEGSISTLTIQRTEQRDSAMYRCASSADSAPYNEQFFGPGTRLTVL.

On this clone: The junction departs from germline at one end; a sequencing error may be responsible. The V gene is TRBV7-8, the J gene TRBJ2-1; TRBD2 matches 9 bases. The CDR3 contains 17 residues. CDR1 and CDR2 (germline): SGHVS, FQNEAQ. CDR3 region: CASSSDSSGMTYNEQSF. As DNA, the CDR3 is TGTGCCAGCAGCTCTGACTCTAGCGGGATGACCTACAATGAGCAGTCCTTC. Supplemented by reference TRBV7-8 and TRBJ2-1, the full variable domain reads GAGVSQSPRYKVAKRGQDVALRCDPISGHVSLFWYQQALGQGPEFLTYFQNEAQLDKSGLPSDRFFAERPEGSVSTLKIQRTQQEDSAVYLCASSSDSSGMTYNEQSFGPGTRLTVL.

There are many counts of this clone. This chain uses TRBV5-1 with TRBJ1-4; possibly TRBD1 for D (5 bases). With 4 bases removed from V and 4 bases from J, the gap between germline ends came to 17 bases. CDR1 and CDR2 from the germline V gene are SGHRS and YFSETQ. The CDR3 has 16 residues. CDR3 residues: CASSGGSGRGNEKLFF. In nucleotides, the CDR3 is TGCGCCAGCAGCGGGGGATCTGGTCGTGGTAATGAAAAACTGTTTTTT.

Comments on this clone: This sequence may be a read error, since a much larger clone differs from it by one base. The chain joins TRBV7-2 to TRBJ1-5, with D unresolved. V was shortened by 3 bases and J by 0 bases, with 9 bases between the two germline ends. Germline-derived CDR1 and CDR2 are SGHTA and FQGNSA. CDR3 length equals 15 residues. The CDR3 protein is CASSLRLSSNQPQHF. The CDR3 DNA follows: TGTGCCAGCAGCTTGAGGTTGAGTAGCAATCAGCCCCAGCATTTT.

This clone was seen repeatedly, ten times or more. This chain connects TRBV15 to TRBJ2-3; 8 bases agree with TRBD2. CDR1 and CDR2 (germline): LNHNV, YYDKDF (reference sequence). J was trimmed by 5 bases and V by 6 bases; bases with no gene match: 4. The CDR3 is made up of 13 amino acids. Here the CDR3 DNA reads TGTGCCACCAGTGTAGCGGGGAAAGATACGCAGTATTTT. Protein sequence: CATSVAGKDTQYF.

V usage is TRBV3-1 and J usage is TRBJ1-3; 7 bases agree with TRBD1. Germline V lookup: CDR1 LGHDT, CDR2 YNNKEL (reference sequence). The CDR3 extends over 16 amino acids. Trimming removed 0 bases from V and 4 bases from J; junction bases left unmatched: 6. The CDR3 reads CASSQDPGGKGNTIYF. Here the CDR3 DNA reads TGTGCCAGCAGCCAAGATCCAGGGGGAAAAGGAAACACCATATATTTT.

This clone was found many times. The chain links TRBV9 to TRBJ1-1; D remains ambiguous. This CDR3 region has 17 residues. Germline-derived CDR1 and CDR2 are SGDLS and YYNGEE. Trimming took 0 bases from V and 0 from J, leaving 15 bases between them. The CDR3 region has the DNA TGTGCCAGCAGCGTAGTGGGGATCAAAAAGATGAACACTGAAGCTTTCTTT. Translating gives CASSVVGIKKMNTEAFF.

Concerning this clone: At one end, the junction sequence differs from germline, possibly due to a read error. This chain joins TRBV19 and TRBJ2-2, with D possibly called TRBD1 or TRBD2 (5 bases each). The CDR3 has 13 residues. Germline V lookup: CDR1 LNHDA, CDR2 SQIVND (reference sequence). The CDR3 DNA reads TGTGCCAGTAGTAGCTGGGACGCCGGTGAGCTGTTTTTT. As protein: CASSSWDAGELFF.

The chain has TRBV18 and TRBJ2-2, with 9 bases lining up with TRBD1. Trimming at V came to 3 bases and at J to 6 bases, leaving 8 bases not matched to a gene. Germline loops: CDR1 KGHSH, CDR2 LQKENI. The CDR3 covers 16 residues. In DNA, the CDR3 is TGTGCCAGCTCACCGAGGACAGGGGCCCGGTCCGGGGAGCTGTTTTTT. The encoded protein is CASSPRTGARSGELFF. Supplemented by reference TRBV18 and TRBJ2-2, the full variable domain reads NAGVMQNPRHLVRRRGQEARLRCSPMKGHSHVYWYRQLPEEGLKFMVYLQKENIIDESGMPKERFSAEFPKEGPSILRIQQVVRGDSAAYFCASSPRTGARSGELFFGEGSRLTVL.